A single sample gave rise to the 6 T cell receptor beta chains below, sequenced in a study of monozygotic twins with inflammatory bowel disease. Each CDR3 protein gets one entry in TCRdb, which reprocessed the 5' RACE reads and gives no DNA. The ten top clones account for less than 2%, within a sample of fewer than 110,000 distinct CDR3 sequences. Material for sequencing was blood. These receptors all come from a human donor with ulcerative colitis or Crohn's disease, or a healthy co-twin of an affected twin (not recorded which).

This chain links TRBV27 with TRBJ1-1; TCRdb selects TRBD1, and the lack of DNA leaves this call unchecked. CDR1 and CDR2 (germline): MNHEY, SMNVEV (reference sequence). CDR3 length: 16 residues. The CDR3 is CASSSKYRAGGTEAFF.

The chain uses TRBV4-1 and TRBJ1-5. Germline CDR1 reads MGHRA; CDR2 reads YSYEKL. This CDR3 contains 16 residues. This chain's CDR3 is CASSQDMVRGNQPQHF.

V and J are TRBV30 and TRBJ2-7; TCRdb reports TRBD1, a call that lacks DNA to check it against. There are 14 residues in the CDR3. Per the germline V gene, CDR1 is GTSNPN and CDR2 is SVGIG (reference sequence). CDR3 amino acids: CAWSYGQGAYEQYF. Drawing the rest from reference TRBV30 and TRBJ2-7, the complete variable domain is SQTIHQWPATLVQPVGSPLSLECTVEGTSNPNLYWYRQAAGRGLQLLFYSVGIGQISSEVPQNLSASRPQDRQFILSSKKLLLSDSGFYLCAWSYGQGAYEQYFGPGTRLTVT.

The chain links TRBV20-1 to TRBJ1-2; TCRdb designates TRBD1, a call that cannot be tested without DNA. CDR1 DFQATT and CDR2 SNEGSKA come from the germline V gene (reference sequence). The CDR3 has 13 residues. The CDR3 loop reads CSASPGQFSGYTF.

Here the CDR3 reads CASSLAPETQYF. The chain combines TRBV7-2 with TRBJ2-5. CDR1 is SGHTA and CDR2 is FQGNSA in the germline V gene. This CDR3 region has 12 residues.

The chain employs TRBV2 and TRBJ2-1. The germline V gene encodes CDR1 SNHLY and CDR2 FYNNEI. The CDR3 extends over 18 amino acids. CDR3 region: CASSEKSPTLVRFDEQFF.